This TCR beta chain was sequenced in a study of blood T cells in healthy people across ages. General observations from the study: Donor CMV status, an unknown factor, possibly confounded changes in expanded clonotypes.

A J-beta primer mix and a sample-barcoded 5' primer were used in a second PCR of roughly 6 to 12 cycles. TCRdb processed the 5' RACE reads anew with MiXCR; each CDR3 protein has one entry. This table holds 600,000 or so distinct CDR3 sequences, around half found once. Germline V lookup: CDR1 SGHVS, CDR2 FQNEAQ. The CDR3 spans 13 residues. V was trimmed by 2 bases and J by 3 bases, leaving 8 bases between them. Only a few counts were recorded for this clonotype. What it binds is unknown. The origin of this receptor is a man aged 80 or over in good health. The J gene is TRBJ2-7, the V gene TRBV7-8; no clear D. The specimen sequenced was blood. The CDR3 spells CASSLNQFYEQYF. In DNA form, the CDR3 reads TGTGCCAGCAGCTTAAATCAGTTCTACGAGCAGTACTTC.